Presented here are 17 T cell receptor beta chains from one specimen sequenced in a study of blood T cell repertoires in COVID-19. Clones were read by immunoSEQ multiplex PCR, and TCRdb kept only the in-frame ones, dropping some. The sample has some 190,000 clones; 80% to 90% are singletons. The specimen sequenced was peripheral blood. These receptors all come from a man aged 18 to 29 with active or convalescent COVID-19.

The rearrangement links TRBV27 to TRBJ1-5; no definite D call. V was shortened by 5 bases and J by 3 bases, with 14 bases between the two germline ends. Germline CDR1 reads MNHEY; CDR2 reads SMNVEV (reference sequence). CDR3 length: 15 amino acids. CDR3 in DNA: TGTGCCAGCAGTCAAGGAAGAGGGTTCAATCAGCCCCAGCATTTT. This gives the protein CASSQGRGFNQPQHF.

This clone turned up a few times. The CDR3 DNA reads as TGTGCCAGCAGCGCCGCGGCATACAATGAGCAGTTCTTC. Amino acids: CASSAAAYNEQFF. This rearrangement joins TRBV5-5 to TRBJ2-1; D not certain. Germline lookup yields CDR1 SGHKS and CDR2 YYEKEE (reference sequence). The V gene lost 4 bases and the J gene lost 4 bases, with 9 bases spanning the gap. The CDR3 extends over 13 amino acids.

The CDR3 region is CASSLGDRVYEQYF. The DNA for the CDR3 is TGTGCCAGCAGCTTGGGGGACAGGGTCTACGAGCAGTACTTC. The gene calls are TRBV5-5 and TRBJ2-7, with 9 bases fitting TRBD1. This CDR3 region has 14 residues. Germline V CDR1 and CDR2: SGHKS, YYEKEE (reference sequence). The V segment lost 0 bases and the J segment 3 bases; nucleotides outside the gene matches: 1. The variable domain in full, completed from reference TRBV5-5 and TRBJ2-7, reads DAGVTQSPTHLIKTRGQQVTLRCSPISGHKSVSWYQQVLGQGPQFIFQYYEKEERGRGNFPDRFSARQFPNYSSELNVNALLLGDSALYLCASSLGDRVYEQYFGPGTRLTVT.

The chain is built from TRBV5-1 and TRBJ1-1; 9 bases are a match to TRBD1. The junction had 12 bases not matched to a gene; V was cut back by 2 bases and J by 4 bases. The CDR3 sequence is 17 residues long. CDR1 and CDR2 from the germline V gene are SGHRS and YFSETQ. CDR3 region: CASSFPPGTGLGTEAFF. The DNA for the CDR3 is TGCGCCAGCAGCTTCCCGCCCGGGACAGGGTTAGGCACTGAAGCTTTCTTT.

The chain links TRBV3-1 (or the pseudogene TRBV3-2) to TRBJ2-7; 8 bases fit TRBD2. The CDR3 covers 14 residues. Germline V gives CDR1 LGHDT, CDR2 YNNKEL (reference sequence). The V gene end was trimmed by 0 bases and the J gene end by 5 bases; junction bases not matched to a gene: 3. The DNA of the CDR3 is TGTGCCAGCAGCCAAGAAGGAGCGGGAGACGAGCAGTACTTC. Amino acid sequence: CASSQEGAGDEQYF.

J is TRBJ2-7 and V is TRBV11-1; TRBD1 aligns across 8 bases. Germline-derived CDR1 and CDR2 are SGHAT and FQDESV (reference sequence). V shed 3 bases and J 3 bases; nucleotides not matched to a gene: 1. The CDR3 sequence is 13 residues long. The CDR3 nucleotides are TGTGCCAGCAGCTTCACAGGGGGCTACGAGCAGTACTTC. Residues: CASSFTGGYEQYF.

This chain connects TRBV11-2 to TRBJ2-3, with D possibly matching TRBD2 (6 bases). Germline CDR1 SGHAT, CDR2 FQNNGV. Deletions cut 2 bases from V and 3 bases from J, with 15 bases between. This CDR3 has 16 residues. The CDR3 here is CASSLPVAGGTDTQYF. CDR3 DNA sequence: TGTGCCAGCAGCTTACCGGTGGCAGGAGGGACAGATACGCAGTATTTT.

V is TRBV5-1 and J is TRBJ1-1; no definite D call. Germline CDR1 is SGHRS and CDR2 is YFSETQ. The CDR3 is 15 amino acids. V shed 4 bases and J shed 4 bases, with 17 bases lying between them. The CDR3 DNA sequence: TGCGCCAGCAGCGATTCGCCCGGGAGCGGCACTGAAGCTTTCTTT. Translating gives CASSDSPGSGTEAFF.

The V gene is TRBV18, the J gene TRBJ2-5; D possibly corresponds to TRBD1 (5 bases). The germline gives CDR1 KGHSH, CDR2 LQKENI. Trimming took off 5 bases at V and 5 bases at J, with 18 bases between the two ends. CDR3 length: 15 amino acids. In DNA, the CDR3 is TGTGCCAGCTCATCCCCGTCCGAAAGGGGTGAGACCCAGTACTTC. This encodes CASSSPSERGETQYF. Full variable domain (missing parts from reference TRBV18 and TRBJ2-5): NAGVMQNPRHLVRRRGQEARLRCSPMKGHSHVYWYRQLPEEGLKFMVYLQKENIIDESGMPKERFSAEFPKEGPSILRIQQVVRGDSAAYFCASSSPSERGETQYFGPGTRLLVL.

The rearrangement uses TRBV5-6 and TRBJ2-5; TRBD2 might be the D (6 bases). Germline V gene data show CDR1 as SGHDT and CDR2 as YYEEEE. CDR3 length: 16 amino acids. Trimming shortened V by 0 bases and J by 0 bases, and 12 bases separated the two germline ends. CDR3 sequence reads: CASSLEVAVYQETQYF. CDR3 DNA sequence: TGTGCCAGCAGCTTGGAGGTAGCGGTTTACCAAGAGACCCAGTACTTC.

This chain connects TRBV28 to TRBJ1-5; 12 bases are a match to TRBD1. V lost 3 bases and J lost 3; bases outside the gene matches: 9. There are 18 residues in the CDR3. Germline V gene data show CDR1 as MDHEN and CDR2 as SYDVKM. CDR3 residues: CASSFPSGTGGSNQPQHF. The CDR3 DNA reads TGTGCCAGCAGTTTCCCTTCCGGGACAGGGGGCTCCAATCAGCCCCAGCATTTT.

This clone was seen a few times. The chain joins TRBV19 to TRBJ1-5, with a possible D match to TRBD1 (6 bases). With 4 bases removed from V and 2 bases from J, the gap between germline ends came to 12 bases. Looked up from germline, CDR1 is LNHDA and CDR2 is SQIVND (reference sequence). The CDR3 contains 15 residues. The CDR3, as DNA: TGTGCCAGTAGTAGTGGGGGCGGCGGCAATCAGCCCCAGCATTTT. Residues: CASSSGGGGNQPQHF.

Written as DNA, the CDR3 is TGTGCCAGCAGCTTGGTCCGAGGCAATGAGCAGTTCTTC. It encodes CASSLVRGNEQFF. V and J are TRBV5-4 and TRBJ2-1; no definite D call. CDR1 is SGHNT and CDR2 is YYREEE in the germline V gene (reference sequence). The length of the CDR3 is 13 residues. The V and J ends lost 0 bases and 6 bases respectively, with 7 bases between them.

The chain has TRBV7-9 and TRBJ2-2; TRBD2 might be the D (5 bases). V was shortened by 5 bases and J by 3 bases, with 25 bases between the two germline ends. CDR3 length: 19 amino acids. CDR1 is SEHNR and CDR2 is FQNEAQ in the germline V gene (reference sequence). The CDR3 reads CASSTLPGRPSVYTGELFF. In DNA form, the CDR3 reads TGTGCCAGCAGCACTCTACCGGGAAGGCCCAGCGTTTACACCGGGGAGCTGTTTTTT.

The chain uses TRBV7-9 and TRBJ1-2, with D tentatively TRBD1 (5 bases). Germline V gene data show CDR1 as SEHNR and CDR2 as FQNEAQ (reference sequence). The CDR3 has 15 amino acids. The V end was cut by 6 bases, the J end by 5 bases, with 19 bases between. Written as DNA, the CDR3 is TGTGCCAGCAGATCCTGGGACTATGGGCTTTATGGCTACACCTTC. Amino acids: CASRSWDYGLYGYTF.

V and J are TRBV19 and TRBJ2-1; 13 bases align to TRBD2. Losses at the gene ends were 4 bases for V and 8 bases for J; bases not matched to a gene: 5. CDR1 LNHDA and CDR2 SQIVND come from the germline V gene (reference sequence). This CDR3 has 15 amino acids. The CDR3 DNA reads as TGTGCCAGTAGTAGCGGACTAGCGGGAGCAGATGAGCAGTTCTTC. Translation gives CASSSGLAGADEQFF.

This chain connects TRBV5-4 to TRBJ2-5; D might be TRBD2 (5 bases). CDR1 SGHNT and CDR2 YYREEE come from the germline V gene (reference sequence). This CDR3 has 13 residues. Trimming took 1 base from V and 4 from J, leaving 8 bases between them. The CDR3, as DNA: TGTGCCAGCAGCTTGCGGGGAGCAGAGACCCAGTACTTC. Protein: CASSLRGAETQYF.